These T cell receptor beta chains were read from a single sample in a study of cytomegalovirus exposure and HLA in healthy donors. Libraries were prepared by immunoSEQ multiplex PCR; TCRdb keeps only in-frame clonotypes and omits some of them. The data contain 100,000 to 150,000 clones, around 83% of them singletons. The material sequenced was PBMCs. The origin of the receptors is a girl between 2 and 10 years old in good health and CMV-seronegative. Both conserved end residues are part of each CDR3. A D gene is named only where the DNA matches it firmly. Where a row states a size, it is once, few, many or the class of an expanded clone; other rows omit it.

V gene	J gene	D gene	clone size	CDR3 protein	CDR3 DNA
TRBV30	TRBJ2-7	TRBD1	.	CAWSVGQGSYEQYF	TGTGCCTGGAGTGTGGGACAGGGGTCCTACGAGCAGTACTTC
TRBV18	TRBJ1-5	TRBD1	.	CASSPIPDRGRGIAQHF	TGTGCCAGCTCACCCATTCCGGACAGGGGCAGGGGCATAGCCCAGCATTTT
TRBV18	TRBJ2-1	TRBD1	.	CASSLLGQDNEQFF	TGTGCCAGCTCACTCCTAGGACAGGACAATGAGCAGTTCTTC
TRBV5-4	TRBJ1-1	TRBD1	.	CASSDLGQVNTEAFF	TGTGCCAGCAGCGACCTGGGACAGGTGAACACTGAAGCTTTCTTT
TRBV10-2	TRBJ2-5	TRBD1	.	CASRSTGRGETQYF	TGCGCCAGCCGATCGACAGGGCGTGGAGAGACCCAGTACTTC
TRBV7-9	TRBJ2-3	TRBD1	.	CASSLDRGHTDTQYF	TGTGCCAGCAGCTTAGACAGGGGGCACACAGATACGCAGTATTTT
TRBV7-2	TRBJ2-1	TRBD2	few	CASSLAGGPGLAGNNEQFF	TGTGCCAGCAGCTTAGCAGGTGGTCCTGGACTAGCGGGGAACAATGAGCAGTTCTTC
TRBV7-7	TRBJ1-2	TRBD1	.	CASRDRGTKYGYTF	TGTGCTAGCAGAGACAGGGGGACTAAATATGGCTACACCTTC
TRBV2	TRBJ1-4	.	few	CATLGQSNEKLFF	TGTGCCACCCTGGGGCAGTCTAATGAAAAACTGTTTTTT
TRBV19	TRBJ2-7	.	.	CASSAGATYEQYF	TGTGCCAGTAGCGCGGGGGCCACCTACGAGCAGTACTTC
TRBV29-1	TRBJ2-7	TRBD1	.	CSVDQGQGSSYEQYF	TGCAGCGTTGACCAGGGACAGGGGTCGTCCTACGAGCAGTACTTC
TRBV6-5	TRBJ2-7	TRBD1	.	CASSYSQGAKYEQYF	TGTGCCAGCAGTTACTCGCAGGGGGCCAAGTACGAGCAGTACTTC
TRBV15	TRBJ1-4	.	once	CATSKGATNEKLFF	TGTGCCACCAGCAAGGGGGCAACTAATGAAAAACTGTTTTTT
TRBV28	TRBJ1-1	.	.	CASSFIMDLYTEAFF	TGTGCCAGCAGTTTCATTATGGACTTATACACTGAAGCTTTCTTT
TRBV29-1	TRBJ1-1	TRBD1	.	CSALQGSNTEAFF	TGCAGCGCTCTACAGGGGTCGAACACTGAAGCTTTCTTT
TRBV5-1	TRBJ1-2	.	.	CASSSRLGVFYGYTF	TGCGCCAGCAGCTCCCGGCTAGGGGTATTCTATGGCTACACCTTC
TRBV27	TRBJ2-1	.	.	CASSAFDRGGLNEQFF	TGTGCCAGCAGTGCCTTTGACAGGGGAGGGCTCAATGAGCAGTTCTTC
TRBV19	TRBJ2-2	TRBD2	.	CASSIFWTSGSYTGELFF	TGTGCCAGTAGTATCTTCTGGACTAGCGGGAGTTACACCGGGGAGCTGTTTTTT
TRBV4-1	TRBJ2-5	TRBD2	.	CASSQVVSRASGKETQYF	TGCGCCAGCAGCCAAGTCGTTTCACGGGCTAGCGGGAAAGAGACCCAGTACTTC
TRBV5-5	TRBJ1-5	TRBD1	.	CASSLEGGRGLSNQPQHF	TGTGCCAGCAGCTTGGAGGGGGGCAGGGGGCTGAGCAATCAGCCCCAGCATTTT
TRBV6-5	TRBJ2-1	.	few	CASTLPREDEQFF	TGTGCCAGCACCCTTCCCAGGGAAGATGAGCAGTTCTTC
TRBV27	TRBJ2-7	.	.	CASSPQGYEQYF	TGTGCCAGCAGTCCCCAGGGGTACGAGCAGTACTTC
TRBV2	TRBJ2-7	.	.	CASSEITGSSYEQYF	TGTGCCAGCAGTGAAATTACAGGTAGCTCCTACGAGCAGTACTTC
TRBV5-6	TRBJ1-1	.	.	CASSAGLFTEAFF	TGTGCCAGCAGCGCCGGACTTTTCACTGAAGCTTTCTTT
TRBV9	TRBJ1-5	.	.	CASSVSPQNPFSYRPQHF	TGTGCCAGCAGCGTCTCACCGCAAAATCCTTTCTCCTATCGGCCCCAGCATTTT
TRBV15	TRBJ2-3	.	once	CATSRQGGGTDTQYF	TGTGCCACCAGCAGACAGGGCGGGGGCACAGATACGCAGTATTTT
TRBV27	TRBJ2-7	.	.	CASSPLGGLSNYEQYF	TGTGCCAGCAGCCCACTGGGGGGGCTATCCAACTACGAGCAGTACTTC
TRBV28	TRBJ2-5	.	.	CASRQGGETQYF	TGTGCCAGCAGACAGGGAGGGGAGACCCAGTACTTC
TRBV11-3	TRBJ1-5	.	.	CASSRPSRTATNQPQHF	TGTGCCAGCAGCCGGCCTTCTCGGACAGCGACCAATCAGCCCCAGCATTTT
TRBV5-1	TRBJ2-1	TRBD2	once	CASSLGGRIDNEQFF	TGCGCCAGCAGCTTGGGCGGGAGGATCGACAATGAGCAGTTCTTC
TRBV7-9	TRBJ1-1	TRBD1	few	CASNGTGWGNTEAFF	TGTGCCAGCAACGGGACAGGGTGGGGGAACACTGAAGCTTTCTTT